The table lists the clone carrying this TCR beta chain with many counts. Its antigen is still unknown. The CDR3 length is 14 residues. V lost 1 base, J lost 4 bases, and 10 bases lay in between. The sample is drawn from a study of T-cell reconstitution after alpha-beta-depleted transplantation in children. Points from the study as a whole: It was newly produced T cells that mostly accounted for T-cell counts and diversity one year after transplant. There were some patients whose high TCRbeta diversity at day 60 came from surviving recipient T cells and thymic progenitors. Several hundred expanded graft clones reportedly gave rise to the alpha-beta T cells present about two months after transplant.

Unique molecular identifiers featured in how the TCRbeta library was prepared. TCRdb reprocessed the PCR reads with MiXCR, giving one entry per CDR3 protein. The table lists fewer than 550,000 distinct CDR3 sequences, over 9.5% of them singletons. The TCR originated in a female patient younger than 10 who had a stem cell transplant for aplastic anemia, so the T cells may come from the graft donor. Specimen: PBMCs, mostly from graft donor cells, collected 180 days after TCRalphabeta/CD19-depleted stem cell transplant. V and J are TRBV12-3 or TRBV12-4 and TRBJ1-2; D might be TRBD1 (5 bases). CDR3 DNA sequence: TGTGCCAGCAGTTTAGGGGACCGCGCCTATGGCTACACCTTC. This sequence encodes CASSLGDRAYGYTF.